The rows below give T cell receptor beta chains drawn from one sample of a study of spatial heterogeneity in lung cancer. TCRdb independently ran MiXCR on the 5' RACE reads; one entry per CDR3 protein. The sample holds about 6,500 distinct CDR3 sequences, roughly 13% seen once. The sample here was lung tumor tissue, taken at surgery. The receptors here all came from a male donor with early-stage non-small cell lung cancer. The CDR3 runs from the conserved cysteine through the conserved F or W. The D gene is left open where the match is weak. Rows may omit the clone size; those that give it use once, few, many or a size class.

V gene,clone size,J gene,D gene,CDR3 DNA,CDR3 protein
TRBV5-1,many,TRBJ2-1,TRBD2,TGCGCCAGCAGCCCCGGCGGGGGAGTAAGGTACAATGAGCAGTTCTTC,CASSPGGGVRYNEQFF
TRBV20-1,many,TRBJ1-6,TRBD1,TGCAGTGCAAGTGGGACAGCGAGCTCCTATAATTCACCCCTCCACTTT,CSASGTASSYNSPLHF
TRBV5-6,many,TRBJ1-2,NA,TGTGCCAGCAGCATTGGACCTATTGTTGGCTACACCTTC,CASSIGPIVGYTF
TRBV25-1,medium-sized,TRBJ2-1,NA,TGTGCCAGCAGTGATAACAGGGAGGAGTTCTTC,CASSDNREEFF
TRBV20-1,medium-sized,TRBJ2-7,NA,TGCAGTGCTAGGATCCGGAATTCCTACGAGCAGTACTTC,CSARIRNSYEQYF
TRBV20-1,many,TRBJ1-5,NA,TGCAGTGCTAGAGCAGTAGGGGTCGGCAATCAGCCCCAGCATTTT,CSARAVGVGNQPQHF
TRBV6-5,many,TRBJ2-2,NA,TGTGCCAGCAGTCTGACAGGTTCGAACACCGGGGAGCTGTTTTTT,CASSLTGSNTGELFF
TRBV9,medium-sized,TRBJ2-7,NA,TGTGCCAGCAGCCAAGGCCGGGGCATCACCTACGAGCAGTACTTC,CASSQGRGITYEQYF
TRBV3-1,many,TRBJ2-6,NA,TGTGCCAGCAGCCAAGAACGAGGGTTCGGGGCCAACGTCCTGACTTTC,CASSQERGFGANVLTF
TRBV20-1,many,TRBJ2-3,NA,TGCAGTGCCCCCGGGGCGGTGGGCACAGATACGCAGTATTTT,CSAPGAVGTDTQYF
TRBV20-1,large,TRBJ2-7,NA,TGCAGTGCTAGACAGTTCCCCTCCTACGAGCAGTACTTC,CSARQFPSYEQYF
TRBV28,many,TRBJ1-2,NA,TGTGCCAGCAGTTTAAACAGGGTTTATGGCTACACCTTC,CASSLNRVYGYTF
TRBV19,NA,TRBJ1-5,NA,TGTGCCAGTAGTATGAGTAAGGATCAGCCCCAGCATTTT,CASSMSKDQPQHF
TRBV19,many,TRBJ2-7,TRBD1,TGTGCCAGTAGTATGGACAGGGGACGGACCTACGAGCAGTACTTC,CASSMDRGRTYEQYF
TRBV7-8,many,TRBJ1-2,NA,TGTGCCAGCAGCTTAAGACAGATCAACTATGGCTACACCTTC,CASSLRQINYGYTF
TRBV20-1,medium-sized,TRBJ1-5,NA,TGCAGTGCTAATCGGGGTACGGGTCAGCCCCAGCATTTT,CSANRGTGQPQHF
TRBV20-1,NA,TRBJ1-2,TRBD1,TGCAGTGTTCCGGGACAGGGCCCCGGCTACACCTTC,CSVPGQGPGYTF
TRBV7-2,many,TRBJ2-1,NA,TGTGCCAGCAGCATTCCCGGGGACGGGCAGTTCTTC,CASSIPGDGQFF
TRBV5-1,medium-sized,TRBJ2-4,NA,TGCGCCAGCAGCTTGGAACAGGGCAGACACATTCAGTACTTC,CASSLEQGRHIQYF
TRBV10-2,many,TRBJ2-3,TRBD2,TGCGCCAGCATTACGGGACTAGCGGGACCAGATACGCAGTATTTT,CASITGLAGPDTQYF
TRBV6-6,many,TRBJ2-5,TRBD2,TGTGCCAGCAAGGGACTAGCGGGGGGCGGAGAGACCCAGTACTTC,CASKGLAGGGETQYF
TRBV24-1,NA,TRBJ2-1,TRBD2,TGTGCCACCAGTGATTACCTAGCGGAACGTGGTAATGAGCAGTTCTTC,CATSDYLAERGNEQFF
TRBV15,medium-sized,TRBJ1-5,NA,TGTGCCACCAGCAGAGCGAGGGGAGTAGGGAGAAGGGGCAATCAGCCCCAGCATTTT,CATSRARGVGRRGNQPQHF
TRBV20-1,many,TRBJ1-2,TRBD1,TGCAGTGCTAGAGGCAACATCCCGGGACAGGGGTTTTATGGCTACACCTTC,CSARGNIPGQGFYGYTF
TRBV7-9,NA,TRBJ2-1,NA,TGTGCCAGCAGCTTAGTGGAGTTAAATGAGCAGTTCTTC,CASSLVELNEQFF
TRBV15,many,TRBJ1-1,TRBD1,TGTGCCACCAGCAGTTATGGGACAGGGCTTGTGAACACTGAAGCTTTCTTT,CATSSYGTGLVNTEAFF
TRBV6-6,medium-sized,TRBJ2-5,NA,TGTGCCAGCAGTATTACCAAGGAGACCCAGTACTTC,CASSITKETQYF
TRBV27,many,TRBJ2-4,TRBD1,TGTGCCAGCAGTACGGCCGGGACAGATGAATACTTC,CASSTAGTDEYF
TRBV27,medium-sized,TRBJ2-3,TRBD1,TGTGCCAGCAGCTCATTGTTAAACGGACAGGGGAACACAGATACGCAGTATTTT,CASSSLLNGQGNTDTQYF